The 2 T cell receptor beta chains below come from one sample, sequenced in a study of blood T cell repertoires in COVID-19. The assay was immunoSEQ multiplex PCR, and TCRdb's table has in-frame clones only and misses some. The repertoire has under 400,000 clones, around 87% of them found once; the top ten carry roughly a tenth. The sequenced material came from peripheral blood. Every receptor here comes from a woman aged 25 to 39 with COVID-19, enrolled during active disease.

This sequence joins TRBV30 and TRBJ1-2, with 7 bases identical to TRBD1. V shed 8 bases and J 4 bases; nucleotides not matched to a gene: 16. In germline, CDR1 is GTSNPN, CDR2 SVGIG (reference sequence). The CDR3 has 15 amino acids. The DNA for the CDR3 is TGTGCCGGGACTTACGGCAGGGGGGTTGGCTATGGCTACACCTTC. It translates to CAGTYGRGVGYGYTF.

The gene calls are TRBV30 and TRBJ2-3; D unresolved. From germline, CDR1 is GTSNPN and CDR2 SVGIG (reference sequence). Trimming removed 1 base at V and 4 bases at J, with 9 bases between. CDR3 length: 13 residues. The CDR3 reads CAWSGSSPDTQYF. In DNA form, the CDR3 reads TGTGCCTGGAGTGGGAGTAGTCCAGATACGCAGTATTTT.